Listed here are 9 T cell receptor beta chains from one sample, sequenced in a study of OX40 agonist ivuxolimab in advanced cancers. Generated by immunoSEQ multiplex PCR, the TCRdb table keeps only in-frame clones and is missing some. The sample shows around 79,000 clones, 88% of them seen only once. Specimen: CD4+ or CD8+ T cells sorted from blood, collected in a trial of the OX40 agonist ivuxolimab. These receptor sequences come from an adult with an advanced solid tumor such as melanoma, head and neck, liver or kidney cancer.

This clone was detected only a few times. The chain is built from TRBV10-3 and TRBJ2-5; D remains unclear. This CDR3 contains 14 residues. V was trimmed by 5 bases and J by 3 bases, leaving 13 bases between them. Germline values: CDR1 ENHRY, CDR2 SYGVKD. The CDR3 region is CAISRERLKETQYF. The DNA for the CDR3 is TGTGCCATCAGTAGGGAAAGATTAAAAGAGACCCAGTACTTC.

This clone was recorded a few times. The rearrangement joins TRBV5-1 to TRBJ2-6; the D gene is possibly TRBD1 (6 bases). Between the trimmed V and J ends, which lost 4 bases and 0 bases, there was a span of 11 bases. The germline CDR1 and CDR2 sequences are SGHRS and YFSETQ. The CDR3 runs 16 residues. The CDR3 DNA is TGCGCCAGCAGCCTAGGACAGATCTCTGGGGCCAACGTCCTGACTTTC. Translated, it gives CASSLGQISGANVLTF.

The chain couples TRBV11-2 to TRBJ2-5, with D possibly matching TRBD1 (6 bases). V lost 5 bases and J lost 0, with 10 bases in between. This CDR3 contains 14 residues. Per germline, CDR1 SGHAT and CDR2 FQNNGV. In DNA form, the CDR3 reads TGTGCCAGCAGCCCGGGACAACACCAAGAGACCCAGTACTTC. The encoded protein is CASSPGQHQETQYF.

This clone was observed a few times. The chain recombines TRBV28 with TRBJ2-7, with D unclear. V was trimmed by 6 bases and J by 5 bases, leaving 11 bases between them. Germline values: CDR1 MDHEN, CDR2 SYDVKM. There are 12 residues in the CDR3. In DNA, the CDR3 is TGTGCCAGCAGGGACCCTAGGGACGAGCAGTACTTC. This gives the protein CASRDPRDEQYF.

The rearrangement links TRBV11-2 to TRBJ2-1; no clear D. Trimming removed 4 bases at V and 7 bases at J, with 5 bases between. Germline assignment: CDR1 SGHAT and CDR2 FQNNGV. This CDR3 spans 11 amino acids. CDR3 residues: CASSSRNEQFF. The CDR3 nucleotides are TGTGCCAGCAGCTCGCGGAATGAGCAGTTCTTC.

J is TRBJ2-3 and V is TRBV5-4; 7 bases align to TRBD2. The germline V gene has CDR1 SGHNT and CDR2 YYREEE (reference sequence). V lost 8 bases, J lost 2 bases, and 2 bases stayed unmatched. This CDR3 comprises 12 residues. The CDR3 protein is CASRDYTDTQYF. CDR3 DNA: TGTGCCAGTCGGGACTACACAGATACGCAGTATTTT.

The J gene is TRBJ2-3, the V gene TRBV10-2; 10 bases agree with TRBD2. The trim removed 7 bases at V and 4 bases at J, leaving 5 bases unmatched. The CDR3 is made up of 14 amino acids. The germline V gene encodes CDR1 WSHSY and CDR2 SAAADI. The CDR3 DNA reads TGCGCCAGCAATGGACTAGCGGTCCCAGATACGCAGTATTTT. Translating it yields CASNGLAVPDTQYF.

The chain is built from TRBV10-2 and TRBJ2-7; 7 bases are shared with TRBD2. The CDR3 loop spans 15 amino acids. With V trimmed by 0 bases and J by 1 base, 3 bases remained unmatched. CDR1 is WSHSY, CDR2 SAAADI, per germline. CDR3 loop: CASSESRGLSYEQYF. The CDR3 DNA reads TGCGCCAGCAGTGAGTCTCGGGGACTATCCTACGAGCAGTACTTC.

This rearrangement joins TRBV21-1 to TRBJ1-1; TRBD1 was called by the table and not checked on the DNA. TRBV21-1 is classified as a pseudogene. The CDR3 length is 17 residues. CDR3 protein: CASSKGRRDSMNTEAFF. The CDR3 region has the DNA TGTGCCAGCAGCAAAGGACGCAGGGATTCCATGAACACTGAAGCTTTCTTT.